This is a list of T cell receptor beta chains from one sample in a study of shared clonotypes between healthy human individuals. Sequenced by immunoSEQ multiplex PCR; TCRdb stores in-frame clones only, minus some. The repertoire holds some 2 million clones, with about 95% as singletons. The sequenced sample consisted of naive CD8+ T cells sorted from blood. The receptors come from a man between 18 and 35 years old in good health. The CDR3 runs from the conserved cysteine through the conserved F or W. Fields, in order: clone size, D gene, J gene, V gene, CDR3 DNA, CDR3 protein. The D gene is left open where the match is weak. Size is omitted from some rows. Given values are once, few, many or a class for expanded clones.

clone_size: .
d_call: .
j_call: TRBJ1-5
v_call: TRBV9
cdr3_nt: TGTGCCAGCAGCGTAGGGGCAGGGAATCAGCCCCAGCATTTT
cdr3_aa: CASSVGAGNQPQHF

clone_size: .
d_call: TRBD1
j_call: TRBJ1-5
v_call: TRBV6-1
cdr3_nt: TGTGCCAGCAGTGAGGACAGGGGCGCTTACCTTAGCAATCAGCCCCAGCATTTT
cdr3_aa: CASSEDRGAYLSNQPQHF

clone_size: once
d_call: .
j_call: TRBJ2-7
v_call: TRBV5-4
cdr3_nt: TGTGCCAGCAGCTTCGGCCCCTACGAGCAGTACTTC
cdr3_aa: CASSFGPYEQYF

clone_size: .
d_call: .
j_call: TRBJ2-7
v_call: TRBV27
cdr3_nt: TGTGCCAGCAGTTTTTTAAGGGTCGAGGGCCCAAAGTGGGACGAGCAGTACTTC
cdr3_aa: CASSFLRVEGPKWDEQYF

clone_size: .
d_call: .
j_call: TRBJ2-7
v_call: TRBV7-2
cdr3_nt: TGTGCCAGCAGCTTAGCTACGGGGAGCTCCTACGAGCAGTACTTC
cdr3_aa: CASSLATGSSYEQYF

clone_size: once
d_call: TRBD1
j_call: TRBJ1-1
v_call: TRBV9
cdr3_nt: TGTGCCAGCAGCGCTCCAGGGGGGAACACTGAAGCTTTCTTT
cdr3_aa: CASSAPGGNTEAFF

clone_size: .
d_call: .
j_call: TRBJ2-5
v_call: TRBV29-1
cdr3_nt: TGCAGCGCATCCCCGGACACGCCAGAGACCCAGTACTTC
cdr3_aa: CSASPDTPETQYF

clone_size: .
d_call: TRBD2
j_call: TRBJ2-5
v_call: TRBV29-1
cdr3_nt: TGCAGCGCTGGAACGGGAGGACGGGGAGAGACCCAGTACTTC
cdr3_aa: CSAGTGGRGETQYF

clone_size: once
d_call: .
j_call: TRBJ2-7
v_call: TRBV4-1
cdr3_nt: TGCGCCAGCAGCCCTCGGGACAGCGGGTTCTACGAGCAGTACTTC
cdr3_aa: CASSPRDSGFYEQYF

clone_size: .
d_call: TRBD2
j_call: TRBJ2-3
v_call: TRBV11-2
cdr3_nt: TGTGCCAGCAGCACACCGGGAGGTGGAGATACGCAGTATTTT
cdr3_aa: CASSTPGGGDTQYF

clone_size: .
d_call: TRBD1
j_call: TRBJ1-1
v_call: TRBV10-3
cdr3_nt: TGTGCCATAACAGGGGGCGCTTACACTGAAGCTTTCTTT
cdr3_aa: CAITGGAYTEAFF

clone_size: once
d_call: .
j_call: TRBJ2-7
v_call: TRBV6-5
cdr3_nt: TGTGCCAGCAGCCTCGACGGTGGGTCCGAGCAGTACTTC
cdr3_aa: CASSLDGGSEQYF

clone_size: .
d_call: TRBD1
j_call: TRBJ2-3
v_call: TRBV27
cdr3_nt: TGTGCCAGCAGTCCCCAGGGACAGGCATTCGAGGATACGCAGTATTTT
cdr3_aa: CASSPQGQAFEDTQYF

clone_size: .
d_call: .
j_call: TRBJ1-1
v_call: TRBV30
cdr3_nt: TGTGCCCAGTTAACGGTCGATACGGGCCCCCTCCCCGCCGGCCCTGAAGCTTTCTTT
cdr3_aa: CAQLTVDTGPLPAGPEAFF

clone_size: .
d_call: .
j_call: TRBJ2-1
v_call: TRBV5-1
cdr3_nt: TGCGCCAGCAGCTTTGGGGGACCGCCCAGAGGCTACAATGAGCAGTTCTTC
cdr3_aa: CASSFGGPPRGYNEQFF

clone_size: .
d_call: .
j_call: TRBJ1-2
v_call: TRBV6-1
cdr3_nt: TGTGCCAGCAGTGAAGTAGAACCGGTGAGCTATGGCTACACCTTC
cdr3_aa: CASSEVEPVSYGYTF

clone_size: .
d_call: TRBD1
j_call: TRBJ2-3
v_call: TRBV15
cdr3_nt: TGTGCCACCGAGGGGGGACAGGAGGAGAATTTT
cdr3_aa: CATEGGQEENF

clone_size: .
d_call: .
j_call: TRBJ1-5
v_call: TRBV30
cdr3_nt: TGTGCCTGGAGTCTGGACCCAGGGAATCAGCCCCAGCATTTT
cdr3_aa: CAWSLDPGNQPQHF

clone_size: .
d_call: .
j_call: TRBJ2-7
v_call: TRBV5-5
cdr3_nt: TGTGCCAGCAGCTTGGCAGGGCAGGGTTACGAGCAGTACTTC
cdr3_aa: CASSLAGQGYEQYF

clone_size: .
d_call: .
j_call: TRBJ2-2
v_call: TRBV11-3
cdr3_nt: TGTGCCAGCAGCCTTACCGGGGAGCTGTTTTTT
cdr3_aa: CASSLTGELFF

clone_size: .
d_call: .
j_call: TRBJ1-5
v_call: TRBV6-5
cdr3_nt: TGTGCCAGCAGTTATGGGGTTGGAAGCAATCAGCCCCAGCATTTT
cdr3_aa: CASSYGVGSNQPQHF

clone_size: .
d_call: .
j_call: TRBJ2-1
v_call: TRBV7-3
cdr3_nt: TGTGCCAGCAGCTTAACCCCGTACAATGAGCAGTTCTTC
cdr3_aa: CASSLTPYNEQFF

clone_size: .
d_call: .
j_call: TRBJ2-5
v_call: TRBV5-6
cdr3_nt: TGTGCCAGCAGCTTGGAAATAGCGGAGGAGGAGACCCAGTACTTC
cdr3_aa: CASSLEIAEEETQYF

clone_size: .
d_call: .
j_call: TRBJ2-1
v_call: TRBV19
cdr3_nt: TGTGCCAGTAGTATAGATCAACGGGTTGGCGGCTACAATGAGCAGTTCTTC
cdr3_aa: CASSIDQRVGGYNEQFF

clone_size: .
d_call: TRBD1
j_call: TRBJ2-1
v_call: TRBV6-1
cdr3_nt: TGTGCCAGCAGACCTACAGGGGCCAATGAGCAGTTCTTC
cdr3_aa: CASRPTGANEQFF

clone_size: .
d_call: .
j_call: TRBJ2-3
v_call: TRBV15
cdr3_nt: TGTGCCACCAGCAGAGATCGGACAACAGATACGCAGTATTTT
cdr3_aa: CATSRDRTTDTQYF

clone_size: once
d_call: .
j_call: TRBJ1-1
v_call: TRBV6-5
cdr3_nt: TGTGCCAGCAGTTACTCGGGCCGACAAGAAGCTTTCTTT
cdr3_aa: CASSYSGRQEAFF

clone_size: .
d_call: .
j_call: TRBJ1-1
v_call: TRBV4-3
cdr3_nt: TGCGCCAGCAGCCAAGATCTCGGGTGGGGTCTGAACACTGAAGCTTTCTTT
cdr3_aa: CASSQDLGWGLNTEAFF

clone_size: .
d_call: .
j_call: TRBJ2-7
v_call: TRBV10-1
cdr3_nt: TGCGCCAGCGGCGGAAGCTTCCCCTACGAGCAGTACTTC
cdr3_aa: CASGGSFPYEQYF

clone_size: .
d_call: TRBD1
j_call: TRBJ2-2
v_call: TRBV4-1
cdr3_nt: TGCGCCAGCAGCCTGGGACAGACGAACACCGGGGAGCTGTTTTTT
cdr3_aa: CASSLGQTNTGELFF

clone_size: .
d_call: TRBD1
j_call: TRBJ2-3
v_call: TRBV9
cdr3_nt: TGTGCCAGCAGTACGGGGACAGGGTTTTCCACAGATACGCAGTATTTT
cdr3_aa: CASSTGTGFSTDTQYF

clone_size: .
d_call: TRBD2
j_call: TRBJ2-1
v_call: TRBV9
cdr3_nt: TGTGCCAGCAGCGTAGCCCAACAAGCGGGGGGGCGGTATGAGCAGTTCTTC
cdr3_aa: CASSVAQQAGGRYEQFF

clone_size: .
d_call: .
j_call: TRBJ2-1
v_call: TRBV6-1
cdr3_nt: TGTGCCAGCAGGTTGGAGGGGGCTAACAATGAGCAGTTCTTC
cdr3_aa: CASRLEGANNEQFF

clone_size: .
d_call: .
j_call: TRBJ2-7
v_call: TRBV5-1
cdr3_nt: TGCGCCAGCAGCTTGGGCTTTGGGGCTCACTACGAGCAGTACTTC
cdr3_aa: CASSLGFGAHYEQYF

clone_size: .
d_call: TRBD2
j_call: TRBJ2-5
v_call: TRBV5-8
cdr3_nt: TGTGCCAGCAGCGACGGACTAGCGGGAGGGCAAGAGACCCAGTACTTC
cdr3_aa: CASSDGLAGGQETQYF

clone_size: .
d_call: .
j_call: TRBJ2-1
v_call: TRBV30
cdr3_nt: TGTGCCTGGAGTGCGGGGCTTGAGCAGTTCTTC
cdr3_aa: CAWSAGLEQFF

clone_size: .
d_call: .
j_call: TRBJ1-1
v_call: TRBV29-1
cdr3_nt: TGCAGCGTTGTTGGGGACGTGACAGGCGGGAGCACTGAAGCTTTCTTT
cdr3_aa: CSVVGDVTGGSTEAFF

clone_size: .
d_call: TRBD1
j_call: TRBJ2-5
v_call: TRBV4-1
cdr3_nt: TGCGCCAGCAGCCACCGACAGGGGCAAGAGACCCAGTACTTC
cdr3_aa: CASSHRQGQETQYF

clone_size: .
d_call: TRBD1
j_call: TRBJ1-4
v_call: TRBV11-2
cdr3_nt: TGTGCCAGCAGCGCCTCAGGGGGCGCGGGTGAAAAACTGTTTTTT
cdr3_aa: CASSASGGAGEKLFF

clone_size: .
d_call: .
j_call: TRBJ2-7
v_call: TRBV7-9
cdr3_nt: TGTGCCAGCAGCTTAGCCTTAGGGGGTAGTTCCTACGAGCAGTACTTC
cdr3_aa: CASSLALGGSSYEQYF

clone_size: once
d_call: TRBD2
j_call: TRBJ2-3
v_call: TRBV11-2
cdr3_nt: TGTGCCAGCAGCTTATCCTGGAGCGGGGGCCTGGGGGATACGCAGTATTTT
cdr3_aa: CASSLSWSGGLGDTQYF

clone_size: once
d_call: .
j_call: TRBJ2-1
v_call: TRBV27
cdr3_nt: TGTGCCAGCTCCCTCGCTGCCCTCAGGGATGAGCAGTTCTTC
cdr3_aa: CASSLAALRDEQFF

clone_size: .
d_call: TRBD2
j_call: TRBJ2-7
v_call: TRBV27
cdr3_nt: TGTGCCAGCAGTTCGGGGGGAATCGGCGAGCAGTACTTC
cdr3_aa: CASSSGGIGEQYF

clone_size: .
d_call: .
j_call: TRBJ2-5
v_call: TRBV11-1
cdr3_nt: TGTGCCAGCAAGGACACCCCGCAAGAGACCCAGTACTTC
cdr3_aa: CASKDTPQETQYF

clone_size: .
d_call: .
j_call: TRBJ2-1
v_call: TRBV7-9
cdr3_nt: TGTGCCAGCAGCTCCACGACAGGCAAGGCAAACAATGAGCAGTTCTTC
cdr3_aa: CASSSTTGKANNEQFF

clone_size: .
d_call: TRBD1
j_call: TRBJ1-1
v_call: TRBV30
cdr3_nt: TGTGCCTGGCTCCACAGGGGTGGCACTGAAGCTTTCTTT
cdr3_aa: CAWLHRGGTEAFF

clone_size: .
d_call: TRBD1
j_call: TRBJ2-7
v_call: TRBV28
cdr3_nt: TGTGCCAGCAGTTTGACTCAGGAAGGACAGGGCACCGAGCAGTACTTC
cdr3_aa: CASSLTQEGQGTEQYF

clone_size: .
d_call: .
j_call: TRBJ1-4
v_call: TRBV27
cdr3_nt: TGTGCCAGCAGCCGAAGCCTCGTGGCTAATGAAAAACTGTTTTTT
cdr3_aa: CASSRSLVANEKLFF

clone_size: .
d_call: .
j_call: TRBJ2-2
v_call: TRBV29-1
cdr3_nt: TGCAGCGTTGACACGGCGGTCACCGGGGAGCTGTTTTTT
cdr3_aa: CSVDTAVTGELFF

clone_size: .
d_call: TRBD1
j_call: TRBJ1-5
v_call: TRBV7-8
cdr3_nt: TGTGCCAGCAGCTTAGCGGGACAGGAACTATACAATCTGCCCCAGCATTTT
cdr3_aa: CASSLAGQELYNLPQHF

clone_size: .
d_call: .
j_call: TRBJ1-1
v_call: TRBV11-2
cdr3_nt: TGTGCCAGCAGCCAAAAAACCAGGGAGAACACTGAAGCTTTCTTT
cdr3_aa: CASSQKTRENTEAFF

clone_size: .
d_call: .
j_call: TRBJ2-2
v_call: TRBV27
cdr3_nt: TGTGCCAGCAGTTTTATTGGGGGCACCGGGGAGCTGTTTTTT
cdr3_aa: CASSFIGGTGELFF

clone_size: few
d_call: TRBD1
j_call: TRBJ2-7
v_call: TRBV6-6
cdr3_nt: TGTGCCAGCAGATATGACAGGGGTCCTTACGAGCAGTACTTC
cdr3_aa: CASRYDRGPYEQYF

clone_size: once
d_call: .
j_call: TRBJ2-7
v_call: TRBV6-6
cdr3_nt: TGTGCCAGCAGCTCCCTCCAAACTGGATCCTACGAGCAGTACTTC
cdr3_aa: CASSSLQTGSYEQYF